These 16 T cell receptor beta chains share one sample of origin, sequenced in a study of T cells in Graves' hyperthyroidism and ophthalmopathy. Amplification of TCR beta CDR3 regions used RNA as the template. TCR CDR3 underwent first-round RT-PCR with the HTBI primer set. TCRdb reanalysed the multiplex PCR reads using MiXCR and keeps one entry per CDR3 protein. Seen here are about 570,000 distinct CDR3 sequences, 12% to 15% observed once, and the top ten hold over 11%. The sequencing sample was made of blood. The source of these receptors is a woman aged 40-49 years with Graves' hyperthyroidism.

The chain has TRBV7-9 and TRBJ2-2; no firm D call. Germline CDR1 is SEHNR and CDR2 is FQNEAQ (reference sequence). This CDR3 is 15 amino acids long. Trimming took off 1 base at V and 0 bases at J, with 6 bases between the two ends. As DNA, the CDR3 is TGTGCCAGCAGCTTAGAATCTCCGAACACCGGGGAGCTGTTTTTT. Its translation: CASSLESPNTGELFF.

This clonotype came up many times. The gene calls are TRBV28 and TRBJ1-2; maybe TRBD1 (6 bases). The V end lost 5 bases, the J end lost 2 bases, and 12 bases lay between the germline ends. Germline V gene data show CDR1 as MDHEN and CDR2 as SYDVKM. The CDR3 has 14 residues. In DNA form, the CDR3 reads TGTGCCAGCAGTGGAACCCAGGGGAACTATGGCTACACCTTC. This codes for CASSGTQGNYGYTF.

Turning to this clonotype: One junction end disagrees with the germline gene, perhaps due to a read error. The gene calls are TRBV30 and TRBJ1-6, with D tentatively TRBD1 (6 bases). CDR1 and CDR2 (germline): GTSNPN, SVGIG (reference sequence). This CDR3 contains 17 residues. CDR3 nucleotide sequence: TGCGCCTGGAGTGCCGAGGACAGTGGGCCCTATAATTCACCCCTCCACTTT. Translated: CAWSAEDSGPYNSPLHF.

The chain joins TRBV6-1 to TRBJ1-1; D is uncertain. Germline assignment: CDR1 MNHNS and CDR2 SASEGT. Trimming took off 3 bases at V and 1 base at J, with 9 bases between the two ends. There are 14 residues in the CDR3. CDR3 sequence (DNA): TGTGCCAGCAGTGAGGTGTGGGAGAACACTGAAGCTTTCTTT. This translates into CASSEVWENTEAFF.

There are many counts of this clonotype. The DNA of the CDR3 is TGTGCCAGCAGCTTGAGGGGACAGGGAACTTACAATGAGCAGTTCTTC. Translating gives CASSLRGQGTYNEQFF. The J gene is TRBJ2-1, the V gene TRBV5-5; 9 bases fit TRBD1. The CDR3 contains 16 residues. V lost 1 base to trimming and J lost 4 bases; unmatched junction nucleotides: 6. CDR1 is SGHKS and CDR2 is YYEKEE in the germline V gene (reference sequence).

This clonotype has more than one count but fewer than ten. J is TRBJ2-7 and V is TRBV11-2; D not certain. The V and J ends lost 0 bases and 3 bases respectively, with 6 bases between them. The CDR3 is made up of 13 amino acids. Germline V lookup: CDR1 SGHAT, CDR2 FQNNGV. The CDR3 sequence: CASSLESFYEQYF. The CDR3 DNA follows: TGTGCCAGCAGCTTAGAATCATTCTACGAGCAGTACTTC.

The sample holds a few counts of this clonotype. This rearrangement joins TRBV10-2 to TRBJ2-7; the match to TRBD1 covers 11 bases. The CDR3 spans 14 residues. CDR1 is WSHSY, CDR2 SAAADI, per germline. V lost 6 bases to trimming and J lost 1 base; unmatched junction nucleotides: 2. CDR3 residues: CASRGQGASYEQYF. The CDR3 DNA is TGCGCCAGCAGAGGACAGGGGGCTTCCTACGAGCAGTACTTC.

This clonotype was seen at least ten times. The chain combines TRBV3-1 with TRBJ2-2; D possibly corresponds to TRBD1 (5 bases). Looked up from germline, CDR1 is LGHDT and CDR2 is YNNKEL (reference sequence). This CDR3 is 16 amino acids long. V lost 5 bases, J lost 1 base, and 14 bases lay in between. The CDR3 sequence: CASSYSPQGNTGELFF. The CDR3 region has the DNA TGTGCCAGCAGCTACAGTCCGCAGGGGAACACCGGGGAGCTGTTTTTT.

This clonotype showed up just once. The chain links TRBV5-5 to TRBJ2-1; 10 bases line up with TRBD2. J gave up 7 bases and V 0 bases, and 7 bases lay outside the gene matches. CDR3 size: 16 residues. Germline lookup yields CDR1 SGHKS and CDR2 YYEKEE (reference sequence). DNA for the CDR3: TGTGCCAGCAGCTTGGCCGGGAGCGGGAGGGGGAATGAGCAGTTCTTC. Translating gives CASSLAGSGRGNEQFF. Based on the CDR3 plus reference TRBV5-5 and TRBJ2-1, the full variable domain is DAGVTQSPTHLIKTRGQQVTLRCSPISGHKSVSWYQQVLGQGPQFIFQYYEKEERGRGNFPDRFSARQFPNYSSELNVNALLLGDSALYLCASSLAGSGRGNEQFFGPGTRLTVL.

This clonotype was detected many times. This rearrangement joins TRBV5-6 to TRBJ2-7; D perhaps matches TRBD1 (6 bases). From germline, CDR1 is SGHDT and CDR2 YYEEEE. V shed 2 bases and J shed 3 bases, with 12 bases lying between them. The CDR3 covers 14 residues. Here the CDR3 reads CASSFAQQGYEQYF. CDR3 nucleotides: TGTGCCAGCAGCTTCGCCCAACAGGGCTACGAGCAGTACTTC.

This clonotype has a handful of counts. Relative to the germline gene, one junction end is altered; a read error may explain this. The chain has TRBV7-8 and TRBJ2-1; the D is unclear. The CDR3 contains 13 residues. Germline V gene sequence: CDR1 SGHVS, CDR2 FQNEAQ. The CDR3 region is CANSLWAVDEQFF. The CDR3 nucleotides read TGTGCCAACAGCTTATGGGCCGTGGACGAGCAGTTCTTC.

This clonotype was counted ten times or more. The V gene is TRBV30, the J gene TRBJ1-2; TRBD1 agrees at 7 bases. The CDR3 runs 12 residues. Trimming took 2 bases from V and 8 from J; bases not matched to a gene: 5. Germline CDR1 is GTSNPN and CDR2 is SVGIG (reference sequence). The DNA for the CDR3 is TGTGCCTGGAGTTTTAGGGGGCTCGGCTACACCTTC. Translation gives CAWSFRGLGYTF.

This clonotype was detected a few times. The chain uses TRBV5-1 and TRBJ1-2, with TRBD1 identical over 9 bases. V shed 0 bases and J 6 bases; nucleotides not matched to a gene: 9. The CDR3 covers 16 residues. Germline CDR1 SGHRS, CDR2 YFSETQ. CDR3 nucleotides: TGCGCCAGCAGCTTGGCCATTACAGGGGGCGCGGATGGCTACACCTTC. It encodes CASSLAITGGADGYTF. Combining the CDR3 with reference TRBV5-1 and TRBJ1-2 gives the whole variable domain KAGVTQTPRYLIKTRGQQVTLSCSPISGHRSVSWYQQTPGQGLQFLFEYFSETQRNKGNFPGRFSGRQFSNSRSEMNVSTLELGDSALYLCASSLAITGGADGYTFGSGTRLTVV.

This clonotype was found a few times. The chain employs TRBV6-1 and TRBJ2-7; possible D gene TRBD2, 6 bases. CDR1 and CDR2 from the germline V gene are MNHNS and SASEGT. With 4 bases removed from V and 2 bases from J, the gap between germline ends came to 12 bases. The CDR3 contains 14 residues. In DNA, the CDR3 is TGTGCCAGCAGTGGGGGACTTTTCACCTACGAGCAGTACTTC. This gives the protein CASSGGLFTYEQYF.

This clonotype has a handful of counts. This rearrangement joins TRBV6-1 to TRBJ2-1; 10 bases agree with TRBD2. Germline values: CDR1 MNHNS, CDR2 SASEGT. V was pared by 5 bases and J by 8 bases, with 9 bases of the junction left unmatched. CDR3 length: 15 residues. The CDR3 is CASSSPSGREDEQFF. CDR3 DNA sequence: TGTGCCAGCAGTTCCCCTAGCGGGAGAGAGGATGAGCAGTTCTTC.

At least ten counts were recorded for this clonotype. This chain connects TRBV20-1 to TRBJ2-7; D may be TRBD2 (6 bases). Germline loops: CDR1 DFQATT, CDR2 SNEGSKA (reference sequence). V gave up 0 bases and J gave up 2 bases, with 11 bases separating them. CDR3 length: 14 amino acids. CDR3 DNA sequence: TGCAGTGCTAGAGATGCGGGACTTACCTACGAGCAGTACTTC. Its translation is CSARDAGLTYEQYF.